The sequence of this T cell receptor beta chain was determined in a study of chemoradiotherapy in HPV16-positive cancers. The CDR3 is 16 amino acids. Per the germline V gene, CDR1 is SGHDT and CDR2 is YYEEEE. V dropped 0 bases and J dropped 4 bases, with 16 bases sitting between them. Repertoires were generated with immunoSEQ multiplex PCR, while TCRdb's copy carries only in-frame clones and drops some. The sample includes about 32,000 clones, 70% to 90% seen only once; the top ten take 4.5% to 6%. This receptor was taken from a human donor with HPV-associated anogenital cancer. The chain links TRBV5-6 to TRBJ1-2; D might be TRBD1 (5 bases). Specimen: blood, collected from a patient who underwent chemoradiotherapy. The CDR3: CASSLDTAGRGYGYTF. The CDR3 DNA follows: TGTGCCAGCAGCTTGGATACGGCAGGGCGAGGCTATGGCTACACCTTC. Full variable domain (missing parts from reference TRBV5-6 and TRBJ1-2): DAGVTQSPTHLIKTRGQQVTLRCSPKSGHDTVSWYQQALGQGPQFIFQYYEEEERQRGNFPDRFSGHQFPNYSSELNVNALLLGDSALYLCASSLDTAGRGYGYTFGSGTRLTVV.